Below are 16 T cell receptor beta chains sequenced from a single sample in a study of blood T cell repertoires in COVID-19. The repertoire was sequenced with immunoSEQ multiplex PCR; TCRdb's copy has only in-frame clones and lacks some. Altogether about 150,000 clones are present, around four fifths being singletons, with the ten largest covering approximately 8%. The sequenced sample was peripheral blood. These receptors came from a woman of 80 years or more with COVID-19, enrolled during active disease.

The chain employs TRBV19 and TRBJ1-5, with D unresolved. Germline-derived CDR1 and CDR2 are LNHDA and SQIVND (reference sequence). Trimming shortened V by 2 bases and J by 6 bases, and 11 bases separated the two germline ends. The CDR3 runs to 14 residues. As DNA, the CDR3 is TGTGCCAGTAGTATACTCTTAGAGTTTCAGCCCCAGCATTTT. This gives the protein CASSILLEFQPQHF.

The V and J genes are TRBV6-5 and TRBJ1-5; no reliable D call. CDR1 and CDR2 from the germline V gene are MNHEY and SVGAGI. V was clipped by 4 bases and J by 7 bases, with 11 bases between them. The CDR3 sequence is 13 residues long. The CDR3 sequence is CASSSHLGQPQHF. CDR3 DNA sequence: TGTGCCAGCAGTTCCCACCTGGGCCAGCCCCAGCATTTT.

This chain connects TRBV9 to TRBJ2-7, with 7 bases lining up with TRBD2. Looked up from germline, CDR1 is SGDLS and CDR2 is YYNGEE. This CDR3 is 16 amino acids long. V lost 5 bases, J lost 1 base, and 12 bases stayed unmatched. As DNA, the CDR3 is TGTGCCAGCAGTCAAAGGGAGGGAGGGATGTCCTACGAGCAGTACTTC. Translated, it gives CASSQREGGMSYEQYF.

The CDR3 DNA sequence: TGTGCCAGCTCCCGAGGGACAGACCCCTTGGCCCAGTACTTC. Its protein is CASSRGTDPLAQYF. This chain connects TRBV27 to TRBJ2-5; 7 bases are shared with TRBD1. V trimming: 8 bases; J trimming: 9 bases; junction bases outside the gene matches: 15. This CDR3 has 14 amino acids. CDR1 and CDR2 from the germline V gene are MNHEY and SMNVEV (reference sequence).

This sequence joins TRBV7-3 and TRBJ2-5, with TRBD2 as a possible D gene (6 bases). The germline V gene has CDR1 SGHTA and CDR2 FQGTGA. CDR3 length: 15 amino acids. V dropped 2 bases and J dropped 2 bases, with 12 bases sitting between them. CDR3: CASSLYGGWQETQYF. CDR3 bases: TGTGCCAGCAGCTTATACGGGGGATGGCAAGAGACCCAGTACTTC.

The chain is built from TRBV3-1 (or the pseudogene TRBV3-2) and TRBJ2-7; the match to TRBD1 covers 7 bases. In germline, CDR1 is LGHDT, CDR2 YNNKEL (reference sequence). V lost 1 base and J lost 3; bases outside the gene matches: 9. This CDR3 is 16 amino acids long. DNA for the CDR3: TGTGCCAGCAGCCAAGTCGCGGACAGGAACTACTACGAGCAGTACTTC. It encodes CASSQVADRNYYEQYF.

Here the CDR3 reads CASSRTHRGVSTNEKLFF. DNA for the CDR3: TGTGCCAGCAGCCGAACCCACAGGGGCGTCTCGACTAATGAAAAACTGTTTTTT. The chain has TRBV21-1 and TRBJ1-4; TRBD1, the table's D call, lacks a check against the DNA. TRBV21-1 is labeled a pseudogene. The CDR3 runs to 18 residues.

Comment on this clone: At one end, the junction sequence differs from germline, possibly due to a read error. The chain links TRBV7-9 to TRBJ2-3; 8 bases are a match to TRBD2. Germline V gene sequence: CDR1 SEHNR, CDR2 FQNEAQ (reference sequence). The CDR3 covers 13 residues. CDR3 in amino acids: CASSLARTSPLDF. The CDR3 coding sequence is TGTGCCAGCAGCTTAGCGAGGACTAGCCCTCTGGATTTT.

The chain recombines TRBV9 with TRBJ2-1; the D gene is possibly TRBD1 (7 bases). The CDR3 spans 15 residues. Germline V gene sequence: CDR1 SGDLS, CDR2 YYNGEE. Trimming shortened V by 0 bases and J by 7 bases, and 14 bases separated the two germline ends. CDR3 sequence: CASSVGGTVVNEQFF. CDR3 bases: TGTGCCAGCAGCGTAGGCGGGACAGTGGTTAATGAGCAGTTCTTC.

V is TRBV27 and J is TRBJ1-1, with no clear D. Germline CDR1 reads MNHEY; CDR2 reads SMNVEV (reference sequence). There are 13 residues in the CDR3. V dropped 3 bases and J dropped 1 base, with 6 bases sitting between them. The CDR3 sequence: CASSFRRNTEAFF. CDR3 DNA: TGTGCCAGCAGTTTCCGGAGGAACACTGAAGCTTTCTTT.

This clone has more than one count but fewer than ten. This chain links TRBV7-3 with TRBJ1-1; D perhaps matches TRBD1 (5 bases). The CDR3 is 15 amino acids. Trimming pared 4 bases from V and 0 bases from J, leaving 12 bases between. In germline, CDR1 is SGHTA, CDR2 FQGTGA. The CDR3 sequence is CASSYTGAMNTEAFF. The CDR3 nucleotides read TGTGCCAGCAGCTATACAGGCGCTATGAACACTGAAGCTTTCTTT.

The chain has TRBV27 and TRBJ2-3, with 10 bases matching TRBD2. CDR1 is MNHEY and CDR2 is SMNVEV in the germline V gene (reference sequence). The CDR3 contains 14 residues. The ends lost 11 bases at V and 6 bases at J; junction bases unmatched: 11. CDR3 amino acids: CAVQAGGRPDTQYF. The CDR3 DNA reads TGTGCCGTTCAAGCGGGGGGGCGGCCTGATACGCAGTATTTT.

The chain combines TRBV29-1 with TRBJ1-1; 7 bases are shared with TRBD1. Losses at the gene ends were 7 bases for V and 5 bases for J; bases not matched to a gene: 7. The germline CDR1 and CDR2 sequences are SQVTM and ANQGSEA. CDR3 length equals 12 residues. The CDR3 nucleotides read TGCAGCGCGACAGGGAAAGGGACTGAAGCTTTCTTT. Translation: CSATGKGTEAFF.

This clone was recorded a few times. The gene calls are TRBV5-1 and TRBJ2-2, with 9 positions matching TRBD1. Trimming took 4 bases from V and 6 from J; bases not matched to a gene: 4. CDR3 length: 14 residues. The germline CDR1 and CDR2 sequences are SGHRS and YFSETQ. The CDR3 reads CASSNGQGSGELFF. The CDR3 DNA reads TGCGCCAGCAGCAACGGACAGGGGTCCGGGGAGCTGTTTTTT.

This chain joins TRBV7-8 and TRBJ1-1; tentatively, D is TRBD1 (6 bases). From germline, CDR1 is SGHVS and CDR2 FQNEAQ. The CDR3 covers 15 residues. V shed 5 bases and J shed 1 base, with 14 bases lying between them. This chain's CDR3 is CASSPRGGQNTEAFF. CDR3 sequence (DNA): TGTGCCAGCAGCCCGCGCGGGGGGCAGAACACTGAAGCTTTCTTT.

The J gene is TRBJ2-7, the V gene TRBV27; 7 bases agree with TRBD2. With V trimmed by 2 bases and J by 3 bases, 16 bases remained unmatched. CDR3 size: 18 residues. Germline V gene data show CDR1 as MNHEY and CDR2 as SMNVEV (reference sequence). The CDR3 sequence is CASSLPGGGPGSDYEQYF. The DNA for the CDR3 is TGTGCCAGCAGTTTACCGGGGGGAGGGCCTGGGTCAGACTACGAGCAGTACTTC.